This T cell receptor (beta chain) was captured by sequencing in a study of cytomegalovirus exposure and HLA in healthy donors. Study results and caveats: Owing to their indistinguishability, certain V segments, notably TRBV6-2 and TRBV6-3, were excluded. Researchers reportedly found TCR beta sequences accurately predicted most subjects' HLA-A and HLA-B alleles. It was only CMV serostatus that was available as immune exposure information. Donors belonging to an Asian-associated ancestry cluster reportedly showed fewer N-insertions in productive TCRs than the 666-donor mean, according to what a later analysis found.

PCR amplification relied on 60 Vbeta primers (plus 13 Jbeta primers). The table came from immunoSEQ multiplex PCR; TCRdb's copy has only in-frame clones and leaves some out. Among 30,000 to 40,000 clones listed, 35% to 50% were seen once. To note about this clone: Its matching antigen is unknown.

The CDR3 spans 14 residues. The V gene's germline CDR1 is MNHEY and CDR2 SMNVEV (reference sequence). V lost 3 bases and J lost 6; bases outside the gene matches: 4. The chain recombines TRBV27 with TRBJ2-2; 7 bases map to TRBD1. The material sequenced was PBMCs. This TCR derives from a woman aged 45-65 years in good health and CMV-seronegative. Here the CDR3 reads CASSLHRGAGELFF. CDR3 bases: TGTGCCAGCAGTTTGCACAGGGGCGCCGGGGAGCTGTTTTTT.